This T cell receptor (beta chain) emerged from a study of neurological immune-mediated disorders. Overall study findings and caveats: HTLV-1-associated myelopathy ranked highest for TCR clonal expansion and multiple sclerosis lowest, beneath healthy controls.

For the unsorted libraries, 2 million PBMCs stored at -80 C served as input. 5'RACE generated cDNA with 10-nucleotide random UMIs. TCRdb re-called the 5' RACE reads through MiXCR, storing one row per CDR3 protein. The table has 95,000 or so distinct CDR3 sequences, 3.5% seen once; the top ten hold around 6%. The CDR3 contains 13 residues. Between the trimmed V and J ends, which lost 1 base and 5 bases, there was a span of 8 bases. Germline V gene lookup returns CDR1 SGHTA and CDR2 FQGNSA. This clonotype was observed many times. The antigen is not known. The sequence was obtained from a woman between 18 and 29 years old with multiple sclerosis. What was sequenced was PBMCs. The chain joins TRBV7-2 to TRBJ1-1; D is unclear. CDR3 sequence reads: CASSLVGRTEAFF. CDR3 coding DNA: TGTGCCAGCAGCTTAGTAGGGAGGACTGAAGCTTTCTTT.